This T cell receptor (beta chain) was sequenced during a study of blood T cell repertoires in COVID-19. Looking at the study overall: Material from acute and convalescent COVID-19 was sourced from the United States, Italy and Spain. PBMCs, B-cell-depleted T cells, or T cells were the source of the cDNA or gDNA that made up the material.

Study processing details: Estimates of nucleated cell counts were drawn from the amplification of reference gene primers. Here immunoSEQ multiplex PCR was the method, and the copy in TCRdb shows in-frame clones only, minus some. V, J and clone size were drawn from that table, and D and trimming were deduced from the DNA. The data hold approximately 250,000 clones, with roughly nine tenths observed a single time. The CDR3 loop spans 14 amino acids. V lost 7 bases to trimming and J lost 6 bases, with 18 bases between them. Germline assignment: CDR1 LNHDA and CDR2 SQIVND (reference sequence). The chain has TRBV19 and TRBJ1-2; tentatively, D is TRBD1 (6 bases). The receptor was derived from a middle-aged man with active or convalescent COVID-19. Material for sequencing was peripheral blood. CDR3: CASTGGGTADGYTF. The CDR3 DNA is TGTGCCAGTACGGGAGGGGGGACCGCGGATGGCTACACCTTC.